The clone carrying this TCR beta chain was picked up a small number of times. One end of the junction fails to match germline, which may point to a read error. The sample is drawn from a study of blood T cells in healthy people across ages. A second about 7 to 11 cycle PCR used barcoded and J-beta primers. TCRdb independently ran MiXCR on the 5' RACE reads; one entry per CDR3 protein. The sample shows some 930,000 distinct CDR3 sequences, about 28% of them seen only once. For every donor, a draw yielded approximately 9.8 milliliters of peripheral blood. The CDR3 has 14 amino acids. Looked up from germline, CDR1 is SGHTA and CDR2 is FQGNSA. The sample was also linked to a second study, of T cells of mothers and their children. That paper adds: Related mother-child pairs shared slightly more overlap than unrelated pairs, but the difference was non-significant.

The specimen sequenced was blood. The V gene is TRBV7-2, the J gene TRBJ2-7; D not resolved. The clonotype was recovered from a woman in her 40s in good health. The CDR3 region has the DNA TGTGCCAGCAGCTTACAGACGAGCTCCTACGGGCAGTACTTC. This encodes CASSLQTSSYGQYF.